The entry that follows covers one TCR beta chain sequence. This clonotype was detected only once. Its antigen target is currently unknown. Base quality data are lacking; no much larger clone is found one base away. A read on its own is weak evidence. Taken from the germline V gene, the CDR1 and CDR2 loops are LGHNA and YNFKEQ. Unmatched junction bases come to 12, with V trimmed by 3 bases and J by 8 bases. The CDR3 sequence holds 16 residues, the cysteine and phenylalanine included. CDR3 DNA only is kept here, 48 bases in frame from base 1. The method was RT-PCR. These reads were obtained on an Illumina HiSeq 2500. Clones were called with MiXCR by TCRdb after fastp trimmed the public reads at Q25, and only in-frame beta chains were retained. One record per CDR3 amino acid sequence lists the most common genes and DNA. The sample has about 610,000 distinct CDR3 sequences on record, 13% to 15% of them singletons. Roughly 11% of the sample rests with the top ten.

This sample stems from a study of response to subunit inactivated influenza vaccine (dated by TCRdb to 2017 to 2018). Concerning the study at large: Deep quantitative T cell receptor repertoire profiling was used in the study to track responses to a trivalent subunit inactivated influenza vaccine.

Results and caveats for the whole study, not just this receptor: The authors proposed that each seasonal influenza vaccination may bring in only a limited number of new T cells.

The chain is assembled from TRBV4-2 and TRBJ2-1, with 8 bases matching TRBD2. The receptor was isolated from a man between 50 and 59 years old who received an inactivated influenza vaccine. Donor details come from another sample of the same person, matched by shared clones. Specimen: PBMCs from blood, collected 11 to 12 days after vaccination. In nucleotide form, the sequence is TGTGCCAGCAGCCAGGGAGCGGGGGCCCGGTTGGATGAGCAGTTCTTC. Its amino acids are CASSQGAGARLDEQFF.